A single sample gave rise to the 14 T cell receptor beta chains below, sequenced in a study of siplizumab effects on memory and regulatory T cells. Measured with immunoSEQ multiplex PCR; TCRdb has only the in-frame clones, and not every one. The repertoire holds 85,000 to 130,000 clones, with about 95% as singletons. Sequenced sample: Tregs sorted from blood. Every receptor here comes from a human donor in good health.

The J gene is TRBJ2-1, the V gene TRBV28; the D gene is possibly TRBD2 (5 bases). CDR3 length: 14 amino acids. V was cut by 8 bases and J by 9 bases, with 20 bases left in between. Germline V gene sequence: CDR1 MDHEN, CDR2 SYDVKM. CDR3 protein: CASFSQGGWVEQFF. DNA for the CDR3: TGTGCCAGCTTTTCACAAGGCGGGTGGGTTGAGCAGTTCTTC.

V gene TRBV5-1 combines with J gene TRBJ2-1; TRBD2 matches at 14 bases. Trimming removed 3 bases from V and 12 bases from J; junction bases left unmatched: 8. Germline V lookup: CDR1 SGHRS, CDR2 YFSETQ. The CDR3 is made up of 15 amino acids. CDR3 DNA sequence: TGCGCCAGCAGCTCGGGGGGACTAGCGGGAGAGGGGCAGTTCTTC. Its protein product is CASSSGGLAGEGQFF.

The chain joins TRBV7-9 to TRBJ1-3; D ambiguous. V was trimmed by 1 base and J by 0 bases, leaving 7 bases between them. Germline CDR1 is SEHNR and CDR2 is FQNEAQ (reference sequence). This CDR3 has 15 amino acids. The CDR3 here is CASSLVGTSGNTIYF. As DNA, the CDR3 is TGTGCCAGCAGCTTAGTGGGCACCTCTGGAAACACCATATATTTT.

V usage is TRBV7-3 and J usage is TRBJ2-2, with D possibly TRBD2 on 5 matching bases. This CDR3 region has 14 residues. Germline V lookup: CDR1 SGHTA, CDR2 FQGTGA. The V end lost 1 base, the J end lost 5 bases, and 8 bases lay between the germline ends. Here the CDR3 reads CASSLRRATGELFF. The DNA of the CDR3 is TGTGCCAGCAGCTTAAGGCGGGCTACCGGGGAGCTGTTTTTT.

The rearrangement joins TRBV6-6 to TRBJ2-7, with TRBD2 matching 11 bases. The CDR3 totals 16 residues. The J segment lost 0 bases and the V segment lost 6 bases, leaving 7 bases of the junction unmatched. Looked up from germline, CDR1 is MNHNY and CDR2 is SVGAGI (reference sequence). In DNA form, the CDR3 reads TGTGCCAGCAGGATGACTAGCGGGACCTTCTCCTACGAGCAGTACTTC. Amino acids: CASRMTSGTFSYEQYF.

The V gene is TRBV6-1, the J gene TRBJ1-5; 10 nucleotides match TRBD1. This CDR3 has 17 amino acids. Per the germline V gene, CDR1 is MNHNS and CDR2 is SASEGT. The V and J ends lost 4 bases and 3 bases, in that order; junction bases with no gene match: 9. CDR3 amino acids: CASSAGTGVYFNQPQHF. DNA for the CDR3: TGTGCCAGCAGTGCCGGGACAGGGGTGTATTTCAATCAGCCCCAGCATTTT.

The rearrangement uses TRBV7-3 and TRBJ2-1, with 15 bases matching TRBD2. This CDR3 has 18 residues. The V and J ends lost 4 bases and 2 bases, in that order; junction bases with no gene match: 6. Germline V gene data show CDR1 as SGHTA and CDR2 as FQGTGA. CDR3 coding DNA: TGTGCCAGCAGCTCCGTTGGACTAGCGGGAGGGGCCTACAATGAGCAGTTCTTC. Residues: CASSSVGLAGGAYNEQFF.

Only one count was recorded for this clone. The chain joins TRBV28 to TRBJ2-3, with unresolved D. The CDR3 runs to 15 residues. V shed 7 bases and J shed 2 bases, with 16 bases lying between them. Germline V gene data show CDR1 as MDHEN and CDR2 as SYDVKM. This CDR3 reads CASTPPGPYTDTQYF. CDR3 coding DNA: TGTGCCAGCACCCCACCGGGCCCCTACACAGATACGCAGTATTTT.

The chain carries TRBV18 and TRBJ2-7; TRBD1 matches at 7 bases. V trimming: 4 bases; J trimming: 5 bases; junction bases outside the gene matches: 2. CDR3 size: 12 residues. Looked up from germline, CDR1 is KGHSH and CDR2 is LQKENI. CDR3: CASSLTGNEQYF. As DNA, the CDR3 is TGTGCCAGCTCACTGACAGGGAACGAGCAGTACTTC.

DNA for the CDR3: TGTGCCAGCAGTAAAGCGGGTGCCGGGGAGCTGTTTTTT. Residues: CASSKAGAGELFF. The chain recombines TRBV9 with TRBJ2-2; possibly TRBD2 for D (6 bases). This CDR3 spans 13 amino acids. V dropped 5 bases and J dropped 6 bases, with 11 bases sitting between them. Germline CDR1 and CDR2: SGDLS and YYNGEE.

The chain recombines TRBV6-1 with TRBJ1-5, with D hard to call. The ends were cut back, 8 bases at V and 3 bases at J, with 17 bases in the middle. Germline V gene data show CDR1 as MNHNS and CDR2 as SASEGT. This CDR3 is built from 15 residues. The DNA of the CDR3 is TGTGCCAGCGGTAAGCCTTGGATGCCCAATCAGCCCCAGCATTTT. This translates into CASGKPWMPNQPQHF.

This CDR3 reads CASSLRAGPYEQYF. CDR3 DNA: TGTGCCAGCAGTTTGCGCGCTGGTCCCTACGAGCAGTACTTC. V usage is TRBV27 and J usage is TRBJ2-7; D remains unclear. From germline, CDR1 is MNHEY and CDR2 SMNVEV (reference sequence). V lost 3 bases to trimming and J lost 2 bases, with 11 bases between them. This CDR3 contains 14 residues.

This clone showed up just once. This chain joins TRBV28 and TRBJ1-2, with 8 bases lining up with TRBD1. The CDR3 has 15 amino acids. The V and J ends lost 2 bases and 6 bases, in that order; junction bases with no gene match: 8. The germline V gene has CDR1 MDHEN and CDR2 SYDVKM. The CDR3 nucleotides are TGTGCCAGCAGTTTACCGGACAAGACAGGGGATGGCTACACCTTC. The encoded protein is CASSLPDKTGDGYTF.

The chain employs TRBV19 and TRBJ2-5; D not resolved. The CDR3 loop spans 15 amino acids. Germline assignment: CDR1 LNHDA and CDR2 SQIVND (reference sequence). V lost 3 bases and J lost 0, with 11 bases in between. The CDR3 loop reads CASSINSLYQETQYF. The CDR3 bases are TGTGCCAGTAGTATTAACTCACTGTACCAAGAGACCCAGTACTTC.